The 2 T cell receptor beta chains given below trace back to one sample, sequenced in a study of cytomegalovirus exposure and HLA in healthy donors. Researchers ran the PCR with 60 Vbeta and 13 Jbeta primers. The method was immunoSEQ multiplex PCR; TCRdb's version includes in-frame clones alone and lacks a portion of them. The sample lists roughly 250,000 clones; under 90% were seen once. The sequenced material came from PBMCs. The receptors stem from a girl aged 2 to 10 in good health and CMV-seronegative.

The chain employs TRBV9 and TRBJ2-2, with 8 nucleotides matching TRBD2. V gave up 1 base and J gave up 6 bases; unmatched junction bases: 8. CDR3 length equals 16 residues. Germline V lookup: CDR1 SGDLS, CDR2 YYNGEE. CDR3 residues: CASSVKGTRGAGELFF. CDR3 nucleotide sequence: TGTGCCAGCAGCGTAAAGGGGACTAGAGGCGCCGGGGAGCTGTTTTTT.

This clone was observed a few times. The CDR3 reads CASSLGTRGEQYF. CDR3 sequence (DNA): TGTGCCAGCAGCCTCGGGACTAGGGGCGAGCAGTACTTC. The chain combines TRBV7-9 with TRBJ2-5; 8 bases are a match to TRBD2. Judging by the DNA end, TRBJ2-7 fits better; the J call may be wrong. This CDR3 region has 13 residues. Germline lookup yields CDR1 SEHNR and CDR2 FQNEAQ (reference sequence).